Listed below are T cell receptor beta chains from one sample, sequenced in a study of OX40 agonist ivuxolimab in advanced cancers. Clones were sequenced by immunoSEQ multiplex PCR, and TCRdb holds only the in-frame ones, with some missing. Among tens of thousands of clones listed, roughly 85% were seen once. Sequencing used CD4+ or CD8+ T cells sorted from blood, obtained in a trial of the OX40 agonist ivuxolimab. The receptors stem from an adult with an advanced solid tumor such as melanoma, head and neck, liver or kidney cancer. The CDR3 runs from the conserved cysteine through the conserved F or W. D genes are given only for firm matches. The size of a clone is reported for some rows only, either as once, few or many, or as a class for expanded clones.

clone_size	j_call	v_call	d_call	cdr3_nt	cdr3_aa
-	TRBJ1-2	TRBV19	-	TGTGCCAGTAGTATAATCCGGACAGACTTCTATGGCTACACCTTC	CASSIIRTDFYGYTF
-	TRBJ2-1	TRBV4-1	-	TGCGCCAGCAGCCCGGGGGCTAGCTTGACGTACAATGAGCAGTTCTTC	CASSPGASLTYNEQFF
many	TRBJ2-6	TRBV9	-	TGTGCCAGCAGCGTTGAGGGGGCCAACGTCCTGACTTTC	CASSVEGANVLTF
few	TRBJ2-2	TRBV7-6	-	TGTGCCAGCAGCCCACCGGGACATGCCATAACCGGGGAGCTGTTTTTT	CASSPPGHAITGELFF
-	TRBJ2-7	TRBV27	-	TGTGCCAGCAGTTTTCGAGGGACCCCCTACGAGCAGTACTTC	CASSFRGTPYEQYF
-	TRBJ2-7	TRBV7-9	TRBD1	TGTGCCAGCAGCCACTCCGGGACAGAGTTCTACGAGCAGTACTTC	CASSHSGTEFYEQYF
-	TRBJ1-5	TRBV25-1	-	TGTGCCAGCAGTGAATCGGGGTTCTGGGATCAGCCCCAGCATTTT	CASSESGFWDQPQHF
-	TRBJ2-1	TRBV27	-	TGTGCCAGCAGTTTCTACAATGAGCAGTTCTTC	CASSFYNEQFF
-	TRBJ2-5	TRBV9	TRBD2	TGTGCCAGCAGCGTCCGAGGGGTACTAGCGGGGGGAGAGACCCAGTACTTC	CASSVRGVLAGGETQYF
few	TRBJ1-1	TRBV28	-	TGTGCCAGCAGTTCCTTACCGGACAGATACACTGAAGCTTTCTTT	CASSSLPDRYTEAFF
-	TRBJ1-1	TRBV6-5	TRBD1	TGTGCCAGCAGACAGGGGGCAGGGGGCGGCACTGAAGCTTTCTTT	CASRQGAGGGTEAFF
-	TRBJ2-7	TRBV4-1	TRBD2	TGCGCCAGCAGCCAAGGGACTAGCGGGGGGGCTTACGAGCAGTACTTC	CASSQGTSGGAYEQYF
once	TRBJ2-7	TRBV9	-	TGTGCCAGCAGCGTAGCCTCGGGGGCTAGTCGGATTAACGAGCAGTACTTC	CASSVASGASRINEQYF
-	TRBJ2-1	TRBV27	-	TGTGCCACCCGTCCGGGGATTAATGAGCAGTTCTTC	CATRPGINEQFF
once	TRBJ2-2	TRBV6-5	-	TGTGCCAGCAGTTACTCGGCTAGCGTGGAGCTGTTTTTT	CASSYSASVELFF
-	TRBJ1-3	TRBV30	-	TGTGCCTGGAGTGACGGATACTCTGGAAACACCATATATTTT	CAWSDGYSGNTIYF
once	TRBJ2-2	TRBV14	TRBD1	TGTGCCAGCAGCCCCATCTTTGGACAGGGAACACTCGGGGAGCTGTTTTTT	CASSPIFGQGTLGELFF